This T cell receptor (beta chain) derives from a study of vaccination and CD4 T cells after COVID-19. Study-level information: Two doses of either BNT162b2 or mRNA-1273 vaccine went to participants. Cells were stimulated with overlapping spike peptide pools from SARS-CoV-2, HCoV-NL63, HCoV-OC43 and HCoV-229E. Controls used CEFX viral epitopes (positive), HIV-1 Nef peptides (negative), or no peptide. General observations from the study: In convalescent patients, a median about 87% of reactive clones appeared only post-vaccination.

Sample treatment: roughly ten-day PBMC culture with coronavirus spike peptide pools or control peptides (ViraFEST assay). By its share, this clonotype is medium-sized. Its antigen is unidentified. CD4+ T cells that had been cultured provided DNA sequenced with the Oncomine TCR Beta short-read assay. TCRdb re-derived calls from the PCR reads in MiXCR, one entry per CDR3 protein. The table lists some 15,000 distinct CDR3 sequences, around half of them singletons. This CDR3 is built from 15 residues. Germline-derived CDR1 and CDR2 are LNHDA and SQIVND (reference sequence). With 7 bases removed from V and 2 bases from J, the gap between germline ends came to 17 bases.

The sample taken for sequencing was CD4+ T cells from blood, cultured in vitro. This TCR came from a human donor who had recovered from COVID-19. V is TRBV19 and J is TRBJ1-2, with D possibly TRBD1 on 5 matching bases. This chain's CDR3 is CASTTLQGANYGYTF. The CDR3 coding sequence is TGTGCCAGTACCACCTTGCAAGGGGCGAACTATGGCTACACCTTC. The full variable domain, in which reference TRBV19 and TRBJ1-2 provide the parts outside the CDR3, is DGGITQSPKYLFRKEGQNVTLSCEQNLNHDAMYWYRQDPGQGLRLIYYSQIVNDFQKGDIAEGYSVSREKKESFPLTVTSAQKNPTAFYLCASTTLQGANYGYTFGSGTRLTVV.